These 3 T cell receptor beta chains share one sample of origin, sequenced in a study of cytomegalovirus exposure and HLA in healthy donors. Vbeta (60) and Jbeta (13) primers were used in the PCR. This table comes from immunoSEQ multiplex PCR, and its TCRdb copy is limited to in-frame clones, with some not included. The sample lists 150,000 to 200,000 clones, roughly 78% occurring once. The sequenced sample consisted of PBMCs. All receptors derive from a woman aged 30 to 39 in good health and CMV-seropositive.

The chain has TRBV5-6 and TRBJ1-2; TRBD1 aligns across 7 bases. The CDR3 spans 13 residues. V trimming: 0 bases; J trimming: 7 bases; junction bases outside the gene matches: 3. Germline CDR1 is SGHDT and CDR2 is YYEEEE. The DNA of the CDR3 is TGTGCCAGCAGCTTGGTACAGGGGAGTGGCTACACCTTC. Translating it yields CASSLVQGSGYTF.

The chain joins TRBV7-2 to TRBJ1-2, with D tentatively TRBD1 (5 bases). The CDR3 runs 14 residues. The V end lost 8 bases, the J end lost 6 bases, and 19 bases lay between the germline ends. Germline V gives CDR1 SGHTA, CDR2 FQGNSA. The CDR3 DNA reads as TGTGCCAGCCGCCGGGGGGGTTCCCTGGATGGCTACACCTTC. Protein: CASRRGGSLDGYTF.

This clone was counted only a few times. The V and J genes are TRBV6-5 and TRBJ1-2, with 7 bases identical to TRBD1. The CDR3 is made up of 15 amino acids. From germline, CDR1 is MNHEY and CDR2 SVGAGI. With 6 bases clipped from V and 0 bases from J, the junction kept 7 bases outside the gene matches. The CDR3 nucleotides read TGTGCCAGCAGCCGTACAGGGGCCGCTAACTATGGCTACACCTTC. Its translation: CASSRTGAANYGYTF.